This entry concerns a single T cell receptor beta chain. Uncontrolled infections, other autoimmune diseases, pregnancy or lactation led to exclusion of patients. Clinical symptoms, serum thyroxine and TRAb, thyroid ultrasound and orbital computed tomography together formed the diagnostic basis. TCR beta CDR3 regions were amplified from RNA. First-round RT-PCR of the TCR CDR3 relied on the HTBI primer set. TCRdb reprocessed the multiplex PCR reads with MiXCR, giving one entry per CDR3 protein. Of hundreds of thousands of distinct CDR3 sequences listed, roughly 46% were seen once; the top ten hold roughly 6.5%. The CDR3 sequence is 14 residues long. CDR1 and CDR2 (germline): SGHTA, FQGNSA. The V end lost 7 bases, the J end lost 4 bases, and 14 bases lay between the germline ends. This entry belongs to a study of T cells in Graves' hyperthyroidism and ophthalmopathy.

Sequenced material: peripheral blood or thyroid tissue (not recorded which). The sequence was obtained from an adult man with Graves' disease, either hyperthyroidism or ophthalmopathy (not recorded which). The chain uses TRBV7-2 and TRBJ1-5; D uncertain. The CDR3 DNA reads TGTGCCAGCAACTTTACAGCGGGAAATCAGCCCCAGCATTTT. Protein product: CASNFTAGNQPQHF.